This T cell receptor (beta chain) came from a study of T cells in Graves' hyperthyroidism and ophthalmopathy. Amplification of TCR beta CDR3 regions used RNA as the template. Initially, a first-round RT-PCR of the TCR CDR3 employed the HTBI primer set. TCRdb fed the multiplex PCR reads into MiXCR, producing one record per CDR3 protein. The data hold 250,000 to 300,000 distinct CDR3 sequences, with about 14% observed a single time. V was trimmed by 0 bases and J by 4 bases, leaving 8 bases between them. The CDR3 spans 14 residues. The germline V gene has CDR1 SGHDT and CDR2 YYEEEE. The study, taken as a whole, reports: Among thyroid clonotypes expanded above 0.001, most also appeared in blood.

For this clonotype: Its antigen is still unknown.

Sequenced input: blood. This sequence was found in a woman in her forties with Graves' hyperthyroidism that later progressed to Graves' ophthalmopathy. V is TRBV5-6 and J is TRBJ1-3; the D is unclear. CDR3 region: CASSLGAGGNTIYF. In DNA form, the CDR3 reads TGTGCCAGCAGCTTGGGTGCTGGAGGAAACACCATATATTTT.